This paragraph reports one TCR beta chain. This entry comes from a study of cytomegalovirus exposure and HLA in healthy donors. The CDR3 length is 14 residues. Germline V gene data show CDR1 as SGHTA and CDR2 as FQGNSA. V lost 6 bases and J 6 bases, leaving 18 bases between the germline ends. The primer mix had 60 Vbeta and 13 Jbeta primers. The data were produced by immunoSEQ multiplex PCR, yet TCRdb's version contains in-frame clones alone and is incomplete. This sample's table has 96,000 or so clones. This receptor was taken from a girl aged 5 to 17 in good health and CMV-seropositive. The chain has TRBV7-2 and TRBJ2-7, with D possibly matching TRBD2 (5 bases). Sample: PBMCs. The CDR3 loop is CASSTHTRASEQYF. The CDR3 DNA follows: TGTGCCAGCAGTACTCATACTAGGGCCTCCGAGCAGTACTTC. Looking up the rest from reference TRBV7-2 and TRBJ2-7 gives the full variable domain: GAGVSQSPSNKVTEKGKDVELRCDPISGHTALYWYRQSLGQGLEFLIYFQGNSAPDKSGLPSDRFSAERTGGSVSTLTIQRTQQEDSAVYLCASSTHTRASEQYFGPGTRLTVT.